This TCR beta chain was identified during a study of T cell repertoires in cytomegalovirus infection. Study as a whole: CMV epitopes, recently identified HLA-C-restricted and well-studied HLA-B-restricted, were used. Public TCR beta signatures were indicative of both CMV infection and a matching HLA type. Study-level points and caveats: The ex vivo response was dominated by HLA-C-restricted CMV-specific TCR beta clonotypes. Identification of carriers of CMV plus the relevant HLA was performed using cumulative public TCR beta family frequency.

In the case of this clonotype: Its specificity is unknown.

Germline CDR1 KGHDR, CDR2 SFDVKD. V dropped 1 base and J dropped 1 base, with 12 bases sitting between them. The CDR3 is 16 residues long. In TCRdb, the reads were re-called with MiXCR into one record per CDR3 protein. The table lists about 78,000 distinct CDR3 sequences, 40% of them singletons, with approximately 95% in the top ten. The source is a human donor in good health (CMV status not recorded). Some clones in this sample may be carry-over from other donors' samples. The chain has TRBV24-1 and TRBJ1-1, with D hard to call. The sequenced sample was CD8+ T cells from cultured PBMCs, obtained from culture after CMV antigen stimulation. The CDR3 sequence is CATSDLDGRKNTEAFF. The DNA for the CDR3 is TGTGCCACCAGTGATTTAGACGGGAGAAAGAACACTGAAGCTTTCTTT.